This entry concerns a single T cell receptor (beta chain). Its antigen is undetermined. This sample is drawn from a study of T cells in Graves' hyperthyroidism and ophthalmopathy. The V gene end was trimmed by 8 bases and the J gene end by 0 bases; junction bases not matched to a gene: 9. The CDR3 sequence is 16 residues long. Amplification yielded TCR beta CDR3 regions, with RNA transcripts as the source. When the TCR CDR3 underwent first-round RT-PCR, the HTBI primer set was used. One entry per CDR3 protein, called by TCRdb with MiXCR from the multiplex PCR reads. Of roughly 580,000 distinct CDR3 sequences in the sample, approximately 13% were seen once. General study findings and limits: Ophthalmopathy, which appeared later, was predicted by the model a median approximately 6 months before onset.

Material: blood. This TCR came from a woman aged 25 to 39 with Graves' hyperthyroidism that later progressed to Graves' ophthalmopathy. This chain joins TRBV12-3 or TRBV12-4 and TRBJ1-5; TRBD1 matches at 8 bases. The DNA of the CDR3 is TGTGCCAGCCGTAGGACAGGGCTAAATAGCAATCAGCCCCAGCATTTT. It encodes CASRRTGLNSNQPQHF.